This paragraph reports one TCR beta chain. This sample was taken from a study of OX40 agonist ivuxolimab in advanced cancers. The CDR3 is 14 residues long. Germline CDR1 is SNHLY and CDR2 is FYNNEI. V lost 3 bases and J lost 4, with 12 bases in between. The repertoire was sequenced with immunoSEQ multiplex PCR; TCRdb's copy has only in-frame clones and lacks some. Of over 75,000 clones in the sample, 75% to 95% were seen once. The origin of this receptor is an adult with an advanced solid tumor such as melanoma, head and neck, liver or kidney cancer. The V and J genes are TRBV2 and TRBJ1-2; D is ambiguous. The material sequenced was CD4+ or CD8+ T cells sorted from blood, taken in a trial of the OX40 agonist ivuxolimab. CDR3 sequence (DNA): TGTGCCAGCAGTGAGTGGGGAGCCGGCTATGGCTACACCTTC. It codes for CASSEWGAGYGYTF.